Below, 25 T cell receptor delta chains from the same sample are listed, as sequenced in a study of gamma-delta T cells after stem cell transplantation. TCRdb applied CATT to the RT-PCR reads for clone calling. The sample lists more than 2,000 delta-chain clones; about 2.5% were seen once. The material sequenced was gamma-delta T cells. These receptors were collected from a human donor. It is not recorded whose cells these are; they may come from a transplant donor.

Remarks on this clone: The DNA is left out, because the CDR3 cannot be placed on it with certainty; the CDR3 is given as TCRdb lists it. The V gene is uncalled and the J gene is TRDJ3; TRDD3, the table's D call, was not compared with the DNA. The CDR3 spans 20 amino acids, including both terminal residues. The CDR3 loop reads CACDTAESGVYPCDTRPMFF.

About this clone: This is likely an artifact of a read error, given a far larger clone one base away. The rearrangement uses TRDV2 and TRDJ1; 8 bases map to TRDD3. V gave up 5 bases and J gave up 1 base; unmatched junction bases: 11. Germline V CDR1 and CDR2: GEAIGNYY, EKD. CDR3 length: 16 amino acids. CDR3 DNA sequence: TGTGCCTGTGGCACTTTGACTGGGGGGTCCACCGATAAACTCATCTTT. Translating it yields CACGTLTGGSTDKLIF.

Comment on this clone: A read error likely explains why the TCRdb protein, taken from a much larger clone, differs from this DNA's translation at residue 5; the protein shown is translated from the DNA. The V and J genes are TRDV2 and TRDJ1, with 7 nucleotides matching TRDD3. This CDR3 comprises 18 residues. Germline V gene data show CDR1 as GEAIGNYY and CDR2 as EKD. With V trimmed by 3 bases and J by 0 bases, 15 bases remained unmatched. Here the CDR3 DNA reads TGTGCCTGTGACGCCCTGGGGCCTACTGGGGCCGACACCGATAAACTCATCTTT. It translates to CACDALGPTGADTDKLIF.

As to this clone: TCRdb's listed protein matches a much larger clone and diverges from this DNA's translation at residue 4, likely through a read error; the protein shown comes from the DNA. The chain carries TRDV2 and TRDJ1; 9 bases map to TRDD3. The J segment lost 2 bases and the V segment lost 5 bases, leaving 17 bases of the junction unmatched. This CDR3 has 18 residues. Germline-derived CDR1 and CDR2 are GEAIGNYY and EKD. The CDR3 region has the DNA TGTGCCTGTGGCAACATCCGTACTGGGGGAAACGATACCGATAAACTCATCTTT. Protein product: CACGNIRTGGNDTDKLIF.

In the case of this clone: This could be a read error, since a much larger clone is one nucleotide away. The sample contains more than one DNA sequence encoding this CDR3. The V gene is TRDV2, the J gene TRDJ1; TRDD3 agrees at 10 bases. CDR3 length: 21 residues. CDR1 and CDR2 from the germline V gene are GEAIGNYY and EKD. The DNA of the CDR3 is TGTGCCTGCGACAGAATTCCCACGGGGGATACGGTATACGGGGACACCGATAAACTCATCTTT. Translation: CACDRIPTGDTVYGDTDKLIF.

This clone is labeled as hyperexpanded. The same CDR3 also results from other DNA sequences found in this sample. The J gene is TRDJ3, the V gene TRDV2; TRDD3 matches 12 bases. The CDR3 runs 19 residues. V trimming: 3 bases; J trimming: 0 bases; junction bases outside the gene matches: 5. Germline loops: CDR1 GEAIGNYY, CDR2 EKD. CDR3 sequence: CACDSILGDTSWDTRQMFF. DNA for the CDR3: TGTGCCTGTGACTCGATACTGGGGGATACCTCCTGGGACACCCGACAGATGTTTTTC.

This clone was detected a few times. Since a far larger clone is one base different, this is likely a read error. This sequence joins TRDV2 and TRDJ1, with 8 bases aligning to TRDD3. Germline V gives CDR1 GEAIGNYY, CDR2 EKD. The CDR3 has 17 residues. The CDR3 region has the DNA TGTGCCTGTGACACGATAACTGGGGGTCTAGACACCGATAAACTCACCTTT. Translating it yields CACDTITGGLDTDKLTF.

V usage is TRDV2 and J usage is TRDJ1, with 11 bases lining up with TRDD3. The trim removed 1 base at V and 2 bases at J, leaving 8 bases unmatched. The germline V gene encodes CDR1 GEAIGNYY and CDR2 EKD. This CDR3 is 17 amino acids long. This CDR3 is CACDTGFGGYETDKLIF. The CDR3 DNA reads TGTGCCTGTGACACGGGGTTTGGGGGATACGAAACCGATAAACTCATCTTT.

This clone was recorded a few times. A much larger clonotype is one base distant, so this may be a read error. The sample carries other DNA sequences with the same CDR3. This chain uses TRDV2 with TRDJ1; 12 nucleotides line up with TRDD3. Per the germline V gene, CDR1 is GEAIGNYY and CDR2 is EKD. There are 17 residues in the CDR3. CDR3 amino acids: CACDTLLGDTYTDKLIF. CDR3 DNA sequence: TGTGCCTGTGACACCTTACTGGGGGATACATACACCGATAAACTCATCTTC.

This clone was seen only a few times. TCRdb's listed protein matches a much larger clone and diverges from this DNA's translation at residue 12, likely through a read error; the protein shown comes from the DNA. The V and J genes are TRDV2 and TRDJ1, with TRDD3 identical over 10 bases. Germline V gene sequence: CDR1 GEAIGNYY, CDR2 EKD. The CDR3 totals 15 residues. The CDR3 DNA reads TGTGCCTGTGACACGCTGGGGGATAAGTCAGATAGACTCATCTTT. This encodes CACDTLGDKSDRLIF.

The genes are TRDV2 and TRDJ1, with 8 bases fitting TRDD3. This CDR3 is 17 amino acids long. In germline, CDR1 is GEAIGNYY, CDR2 EKD. V lost 3 bases, J lost 0 bases, and 11 bases stayed unmatched. This chain's CDR3 is CACDGLPLGENTDKLIF. CDR3 bases: TGTGCCTGTGACGGACTGCCGCTGGGGGAGAACACCGATAAACTCATCTTT.

In the case of this clone: One end of the junction does not line up with germline, which may come from a read error. In the same sample, other DNA sequences code for this CDR3. The chain couples TRDV2 to TRDJ3, with a possible D match to TRDD3 (6 bases). The CDR3 spans 19 residues. Germline V CDR1 and CDR2: GEAIGNYY, EKD. The CDR3 loop is CACDTGYTTRSWDTRQMFF. The CDR3 bases are TGTGCCTGTGACACCGGATACACGACCCGCTCCTGGGACACCCGACAGATGTTCTTC.

The gene calls are TRDV2 and TRDJ2; 12 positions agree with TRDD3. CDR1 GEAIGNYY and CDR2 EKD come from the germline V gene. This CDR3 comprises 16 residues. V dropped 3 bases and J dropped 6; count of bases not matched to a gene: 7. The CDR3 DNA sequence: TGTGCCTGTGACCTACTGGGGGATACAAGGGCAGCACAACTCTTCTTT. It is translated as CACDLLGDTRAAQLFF.

By frequency in the sample, this clone is medium-sized (0.01 to 0.1%). The V and J genes are TRDV2 and TRDJ1; TRDD3 matches at 10 bases. The CDR3 contains 16 residues. Germline CDR1 is GEAIGNYY and CDR2 is EKD. Trimming cost V 5 bases and J 3 bases; bases outside gene matches: 11. The chain's CDR3 is CACVGLGDLFSDKLIF. CDR3 coding DNA: TGTGCCTGTGTCGGACTGGGGGATTTATTCTCCGATAAACTCATCTTT.

As for this clone: A read error is likely here: a far larger clone is one base away. CDR3: CARDTASPSSWDTRQMFF. CDR3 coding DNA: TGTGCCCGTGACACCGCGTCTCCTAGCTCCTGGGACACCCGACAGATGTTTTTC. The genes are TRDV2 and TRDJ3; tentative D call: TRDD2 (5 bases). The V gene's germline CDR1 is GEAIGNYY and CDR2 EKD. The CDR3 is made up of 18 amino acids.

This clone is categorized as large. The chain carries TRDV2 and TRDJ1; D may be TRDD3 (5 bases). Germline CDR1 GEAIGNYY, CDR2 EKD. CDR3 length: 15 residues. The V and J ends lost 2 bases and 1 base respectively, with 13 bases between them. As DNA, the CDR3 is TGTGCCTGTGACAGAGTGGGGACTCCCACCGATAAACTCATCTTT. As protein: CACDRVGTPTDKLIF.

There are a few counts of this clone. A single base separates this from a much larger clone, so it may be a read error. The J gene is TRDJ1, the V gene TRDV2, with D unclear. CDR3 length: 20 amino acids. Trimming stripped 0 bases from V and 0 bases from J, with 25 bases between. Germline loops: CDR1 GEAIGNYY, CDR2 EKD. CDR3 sequence (DNA): TGTGCCTGTGACACCGTACCGGGCTCGGTTCAATCCCGTAACACCGATAAACTCATCTTT. It specifies CACDTVPGSVQSRNTDKLIF.

This clone is labeled as medium-sized. This CDR3 reads CACDPVSQGAGGYAEGTDKLIF. The CDR3 DNA sequence: TGTGCCTGTGACCCAGTATCCCAGGGCGCTGGGGGATACGCGGAGGGCACCGATAAACTCATCTTT. The chain has TRDV2 and TRDJ1; TRDD3 matches 12 bases. CDR3 length: 22 residues. J gave up 1 base and V 3 bases, and 23 bases lay outside the gene matches. Germline CDR1 reads GEAIGNYY; CDR2 reads EKD.

This clone has just a few counts. The protein here is the DNA translation, as the TCRdb protein differs from it at residue 5. The chain couples TRDV2 to TRDJ3; D gene ambiguous. The CDR3 sequence is 18 residues long. V gave up 2 bases and J gave up 0 bases, with 13 bases separating them. Per germline, CDR1 GEAIGNYY and CDR2 EKD. CDR3 sequence (DNA): TGTGCCTGTGACATGGTTAGTGCGGGCTCCTGGGACACCCGACAGATGTTTTTC. As protein: CACDMVSAGSWDTRQMFF.

This clone was observed a few times. A read error may be the cause here, since a much bigger clone is one base away. The same CDR3 can be traced to other DNA sequences in this sample. The chain has TRDV2 and TRDJ1, with 11 bases matching TRDD3. The J segment lost 0 bases and the V segment lost 3 bases, leaving 11 bases of the junction unmatched. CDR3 length equals 18 residues. The V gene's germline CDR1 is GEAIGNYY and CDR2 EKD. Here the CDR3 reads CACDSISMGDTYTDKLIF. CDR3 bases: TGTGCCTGTGACTCCATTTCAATGGGGGATACGTACACCGATAAACTCATCTTT.

The chain is built from TRDV2 and TRDJ1; 12 bases are a match to TRDD3. The J gene, not given by TCRdb, was assigned here from a germline match of the nucleotide sequence. V trimming: 3 bases; J trimming: 1 base; junction bases outside the gene matches: 14. The CDR3 has 19 amino acids. Germline values: CDR1 GEAIGNYY, CDR2 EKD. CDR3 coding DNA: TGTGCCTGTGACCCAAGACTGGGGGATACAAGGTTGTCCACCGATAAACTCATCTTT. Translating it yields CACDPRLGDTRLSTDKLIF.

J is TRDJ1 and V is TRDV2; TRDD3 aligns across 13 bases. Germline CDR1 reads GEAIGNYY; CDR2 reads EKD. The CDR3 has 14 amino acids. Trimming took 3 bases from V and 8 from J; bases not matched to a gene: 5. As DNA, the CDR3 is TGTGCCTGTGACTTACTGGGGGATACGCAGAAACTCATCTTT. Translating gives CACDLLGDTQKLIF.

The genes are TRDV2 and TRDJ1; the match to TRDD3 covers 9 bases. After removal of 0 bases from V and 5 bases from J, the junction contained 9 bases not matched to a gene. The CDR3 spans 16 residues. Germline assignment: CDR1 GEAIGNYY and CDR2 EKD. CDR3 loop: CACDTVGGYIDDKLIF. Written as DNA, the CDR3 is TGTGCCTGTGACACCGTCGGGGGATACATCGATGATAAACTCATCTTT.

This clone was counted only a few times. A much larger clone lies a single base off, so this may be a read error. The chain links TRDV1 to TRDJ1, with 7 bases matching TRDD3. The V and J ends lost 0 bases and 1 base, in that order; junction bases with no gene match: 32. Germline V gene sequence: CDR1 TSWWSYY, CDR2 QGS. CDR3 length: 25 residues. The CDR3 DNA sequence: TGTGCTCTTGGGGAACTGGCTTTCTTTCCACTTCCATTCGCCCTGGGGGTAGGGTTCACCGATAAACTCATCTTT. Amino acid sequence: CALGELAFFPLPFALGVGFTDKLIF.

Notes on this clone: The protein recorded in TCRdb does not match the translated DNA at residue 14; the protein presented here comes from translating the DNA. The chain is built from TRDV2 and TRDJ1; TRDD3 agrees at 10 bases. The V segment lost 1 base and the J segment 3 bases; nucleotides outside the gene matches: 16. CDR3 length equals 19 residues. In germline, CDR1 is GEAIGNYY, CDR2 EKD. CDR3 amino acids: CACDTLRLLGDQYADKLIF. The CDR3 nucleotides read TGTGCCTGTGACACACTTCGGCTACTGGGGGATCAGTACGCCGATAAACTCATCTTT.